Listed below are T cell receptor beta chains from one sample, sequenced in a study of OX40 agonist ivuxolimab in advanced cancers. Only in-frame clones appear in the TCRdb table, and some are missing; sequencing was by immunoSEQ multiplex PCR. The table shows roughly 68,000 clones, with 70% to 85% occurring only once. The sample in question was CD4+ or CD8+ T cells sorted from blood, obtained in a trial of the OX40 agonist ivuxolimab. Receptors originate from an adult with an advanced solid tumor such as melanoma, head and neck, liver or kidney cancer. Each CDR3 is given with its conserved first and last residue. The D gene is left open where the match is weak. Where a row states a size, it is once, few, many or the class of an expanded clone; other rows omit it.

abundance,j_gene,v_gene,d_gene,CDR3nt,CDR3aa
NA,TRBJ2-1,TRBV19,TRBD2,TGTGCCAGTAGTCCTATATCTAGCGGGAGAGTCAATGAGCAGTTCTTC,CASSPISSGRVNEQFF
once,TRBJ1-1,TRBV25-1,TRBD1,TGTGCCAGCAGTGAATCCCTGACAGGGGACACTGAAGCTTTCTTT,CASSESLTGDTEAFF
NA,TRBJ2-4,TRBV30,NA,TGTGCCTGGAGTATAACAGGCGACATTCAGTACTTC,CAWSITGDIQYF
NA,TRBJ1-1,TRBV5-8,NA,TGTGCCAGCAGCTTGTTAACAGGGAGATTGAACACTGAAGCTTTCTTT,CASSLLTGRLNTEAFF
once,TRBJ1-2,TRBV19,NA,TGTGCCAGTAGTATAAGGGATCGGCAGAGTGGCTACACCTTC,CASSIRDRQSGYTF
once,TRBJ2-7,TRBV6-6,TRBD2,TGTGCCATCAGGGGGGGACTAGCGGGTGCCTCCTACGAGCAGTACTTC,CAIRGGLAGASYEQYF
NA,TRBJ1-2,TRBV5-5,NA,TGTGCCAGCAGCTGGGGTGGAGGCTACACCTTC,CASSWGGGYTF
NA,TRBJ2-2,TRBV27,NA,TGTGCCAGCAGTTTACAGACAGGGAACACCGGGGAGCTGTTTTTT,CASSLQTGNTGELFF
NA,TRBJ2-6,TRBV30,TRBD1,TGTGCCTGGAGTGGACAGGGGGCGTGGGGGGCCAACGTCCTGACTTTC,CAWSGQGAWGANVLTF
NA,TRBJ1-2,TRBV28,NA,NA,CASSSSGNGYTF
few,TRBJ2-3,TRBV11-1,TRBD2,TGTGCCAGCCGAGTGGGACTAGCGGATGGAACAGATACGCAGTATTTT,CASRVGLADGTDTQYF
NA,TRBJ1-4,TRBV18,NA,TGTGCCAGCTCACCACCGGGGGGGCCGGGTGAAAAACTGTTTTTT,CASSPPGGPGEKLFF
NA,TRBJ2-2,TRBV7-9,NA,TGTGCCAGCAGCTTATACCAGAACACCGGGGAGCTGTTTTTT,CASSLYQNTGELFF
NA,TRBJ2-1,TRBV7-2,NA,TGTGCCAGCAGCAAACCGGGCTTCAATGAGCAGTTCTTC,CASSKPGFNEQFF
NA,TRBJ2-1,TRBV7-3,NA,TGTGCCAGCAGCTTAATGCCATCGATCGGATACAATGAGCAGTTCTTC,CASSLMPSIGYNEQFF
NA,TRBJ2-5,TRBV5-1,NA,TGCGCCAGCAGCTTAAACGTAGCGAGGGGAGAGACCCAGTACTTC,CASSLNVARGETQYF
few,TRBJ2-2,TRBV25-1,NA,TGTGCCAGCAGTGGGACAACCACCGGGGAGCTGTTTTTT,CASSGTTTGELFF
NA,TRBJ2-2,TRBV7-2,NA,TGTGCCAGCAGCCGTCAGACTAGGTTTACCACCGGGGAGCTGTTTTTT,CASSRQTRFTTGELFF
NA,TRBJ2-3,TRBV19,NA,TGTGCCAGTAGTCTATTCCACAGGGATCTTGGAGATACGCAGTATTTT,CASSLFHRDLGDTQYF
NA,TRBJ2-7,TRBV11-2,TRBD2,TGTGCCAGCAGCTTAGATTTAGCTAGCGGTTCCTACGAGCAGTACTTC,CASSLDLASGSYEQYF
NA,TRBJ2-1,TRBV7-2,NA,TGTGCCAGCAGCTTAAATAGGGTGGCCGGGGGTGAGCAGTTCTTC,CASSLNRVAGGEQFF
NA,TRBJ2-3,TRBV27,NA,TGTGCCAGCAGTTCCCTCGGACATGAATTGGATACGCAGTATTTT,CASSSLGHELDTQYF
NA,TRBJ2-1,TRBV11-2,NA,TGTGCCAGCATTGGCGTGGGGTCCTACAATGAGCAGTTCTTC,CASIGVGSYNEQFF
NA,TRBJ2-1,TRBV27,NA,TGTGCCAGCACCTCAACAGACAGATACAATGAGCAGTTCTTC,CASTSTDRYNEQFF
NA,TRBJ1-1,TRBV18,NA,TGTGCCAGCTCACCAGAGGGCGTGAGTTTCGAAGCTTTCTTT,CASSPEGVSFEAFF
NA,TRBJ2-3,TRBV5-8,TRBD2,TGTGCCAGCAGCTGGGAGGGCCCACAGTATTTT,CASSWEGPQYF
NA,TRBJ2-1,TRBV18,TRBD2,TGTGCCAGCTCACCTCCACAAACACTAGCGGGAGGACACAATGAGCAGTTCTTC,CASSPPQTLAGGHNEQFF
NA,TRBJ2-7,TRBV18,NA,TGTGCCAGCTCTAACGAAGGGCGAAGCGAGCAGTACTTC,CASSNEGRSEQYF
NA,TRBJ1-4,TRBV11-2,NA,TGTGCCAGCAGCTCGACAAGAAACCTGATAGAAAAACTGTTTTTT,CASSSTRNLIEKLFF
few,TRBJ2-1,TRBV7-6,TRBD1,TGTGCCAGCAGAAGTAGACCGGGACAGAGTTACAATGAGCAGTTCTTC,CASRSRPGQSYNEQFF
NA,TRBJ2-7,TRBV25-1,TRBD1,TGTGCCAGCAGTGATCGCCCAGGGGGTGCGAGCGACGAGCAGTACTTC,CASSDRPGGASDEQYF
NA,TRBJ2-4,TRBV29-1,TRBD1,TGCAGCGTTGGGCGCCCGACAGGGGACGGGGGAAACATTCAGTACTTC,CSVGRPTGDGGNIQYF
NA,TRBJ2-1,TRBV2,NA,TGTGCCAGCAGTGTCGGCGGGGTCCAACGGAATGAGCAGTTCTTC,CASSVGGVQRNEQFF
few,TRBJ1-1,TRBV19,NA,TGTGCCAGTAGTTCGGCGCTGGGGGCTTTCTTT,CASSSALGAFF
NA,TRBJ2-1,TRBV19,NA,TGTGCCAGTAGTATAGGAAAGAGGGGTGACGAGCAGTTCTTC,CASSIGKRGDEQFF